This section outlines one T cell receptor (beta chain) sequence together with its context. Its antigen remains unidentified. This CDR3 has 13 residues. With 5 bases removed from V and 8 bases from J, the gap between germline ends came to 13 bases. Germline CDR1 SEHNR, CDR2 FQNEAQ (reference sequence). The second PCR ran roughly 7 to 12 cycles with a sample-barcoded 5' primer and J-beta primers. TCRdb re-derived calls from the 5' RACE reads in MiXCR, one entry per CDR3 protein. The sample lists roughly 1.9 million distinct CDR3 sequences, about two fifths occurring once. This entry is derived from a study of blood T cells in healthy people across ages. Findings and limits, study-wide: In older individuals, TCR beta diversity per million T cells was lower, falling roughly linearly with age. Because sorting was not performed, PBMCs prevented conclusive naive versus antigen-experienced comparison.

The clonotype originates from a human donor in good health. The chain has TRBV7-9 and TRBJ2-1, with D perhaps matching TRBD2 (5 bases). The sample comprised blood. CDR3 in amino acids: CASSEDLYDEQFF. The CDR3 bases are TGTGCCAGCAGCGAGGACTTATACGATGAGCAGTTCTTC.